A single sample is the source of the 14 T cell receptor beta chains below, sequenced in a study of blood T cell repertoires in COVID-19. Only in-frame clones appear in the TCRdb table, and some are missing; sequencing was by immunoSEQ multiplex PCR. This sample has roughly 100,000 clones, with 75% to 85% found just once. The sample comprised peripheral blood. These receptors were taken from a woman in her 70s with acute or convalescent COVID-19.

The chain links TRBV27 to TRBJ2-7, with 7 bases aligning to TRBD1. V lost 5 bases, J lost 3 bases, and 4 bases stayed unmatched. CDR3 length: 13 residues. Germline V gene lookup returns CDR1 MNHEY and CDR2 SMNVEV (reference sequence). CDR3 sequence reads: CASSPRQGYEQYF. In DNA form, the CDR3 reads TGTGCCAGCAGTCCCCGACAGGGCTACGAGCAGTACTTC.

The chain recombines TRBV29-1 with TRBJ2-1; 10 bases align to TRBD2. V lost 6 bases, J lost 7 bases, and 9 bases stayed unmatched. This CDR3 is built from 14 residues. Germline values: CDR1 SQVTM, CDR2 ANQGSEA. Here the CDR3 DNA reads TGCAGCGTCTCAGCGGGGGGGCCGGGTAATGAGCAGTTCTTC. Translation gives CSVSAGGPGNEQFF.

This chain connects TRBV7-2 to TRBJ2-7, with D maybe TRBD1 (6 bases). Between the trimmed V and J ends, which lost 4 bases and 1 base, there was a span of 8 bases. The CDR3 spans 13 residues. Germline V gene sequence: CDR1 SGHTA, CDR2 FQGNSA. In DNA form, the CDR3 reads TGTGCCAGCAGCTCTACAGGGTCCTACGAGCAGTACTTC. Encoded protein: CASSSTGSYEQYF.

This clone was observed a single time. The genes are TRBV4-1 and TRBJ2-5; 11 nucleotides agree with TRBD2. Germline V CDR1 and CDR2: MGHRA, YSYEKL. Trimming cost V 2 bases and J 4 bases; bases outside gene matches: 6. This CDR3 spans 16 amino acids. The CDR3 loop reads CASSQLAGGLIETQYF. The CDR3 nucleotides are TGCGCCAGCAGCCAATTAGCGGGGGGGCTGATAGAGACCCAGTACTTC.

The chain links TRBV6-2 or TRBV6-3 to TRBJ1-1; D is uncertain. Germline-derived CDR1 and CDR2 are MNHEY and SVGEGT. V was shortened by 0 bases and J by 5 bases, with 4 bases between the two germline ends. This CDR3 contains 12 residues. DNA for the CDR3: TGTGCCAGCAGTTACTCGCGAACTGAAGCTTTCTTT. It specifies CASSYSRTEAFF.

Turning to this clone: At one end the junction does not follow the germline gene, possibly because of a read error. The J gene is TRBJ2-3, the V gene TRBV19; 9 bases match TRBD2. The CDR3 consists of 16 residues. Germline loops: CDR1 LNHDA, CDR2 SQIVND (reference sequence). The CDR3 DNA reads TGTGCCAATAGTATGATAGGCGGGAGGGCCTTAGATACGCAGTATTTT. It specifies CANSMIGGRALDTQYF.

The chain carries TRBV7-9 and TRBJ1-1, with D maybe TRBD1 (5 bases). The CDR3 consists of 16 residues. V lost 5 bases and J 6 bases, leaving 22 bases between the germline ends. Germline V gene data show CDR1 as SEHNR and CDR2 as FQNEAQ (reference sequence). The CDR3 DNA is TGTGCCAGCAGCGCCAAGGGGTTGAAGACGTGGGCTGAAGCTTTCTTT. Translating gives CASSAKGLKTWAEAFF.

V is TRBV11-2 and J is TRBJ1-6, with TRBD1 as a possible D gene (5 bases). Per germline, CDR1 SGHAT and CDR2 FQNNGV. Deletions cut 5 bases from V and 8 bases from J, with 16 bases between. The length of the CDR3 is 15 residues. The chain's CDR3 is CASSRSGTGDSPLHF. Written as DNA, the CDR3 is TGTGCCAGCAGCAGATCCGGGACGGGAGATTCACCCCTCCACTTT.

This clone was seen a handful of times. The V call is TRBV10-3, the J call TRBJ1-6; D not certain. V was cut by 4 bases and J by 10 bases, with 11 bases left in between. The CDR3 contains 13 residues. Germline CDR1 reads ENHRY; CDR2 reads SYGVKD. CDR3 in amino acids: CAISVGGNSPLHF. The CDR3 DNA sequence: TGTGCCATCAGTGTGGGCGGGAACTCACCCCTCCACTTT.

The genes are TRBV10-3 and TRBJ2-3; 8 bases fit TRBD2. The J segment lost 0 bases and the V segment lost 6 bases, leaving 5 bases of the junction unmatched. The CDR3 length is 15 residues. The germline V gene encodes CDR1 ENHRY and CDR2 SYGVKD. CDR3 nucleotides: TGTGCCATCAGCAATAGCGGGACTAGCACAGATACGCAGTATTTT. Translation gives CAISNSGTSTDTQYF.

V is TRBV12-3 or TRBV12-4 and J is TRBJ2-4, with D perhaps TRBD2 (5 bases). The CDR3 totals 13 residues. The germline V and J ends were trimmed by 7 bases and 8 bases, with 15 bases remaining between them. The CDR3 protein is CASTPPSEDIQYF. The CDR3 DNA reads TGTGCCAGCACTCCCCCCTCGGAGGACATTCAGTACTTC.

The chain carries TRBV5-4 and TRBJ2-5; a possible D gene is TRBD2 (6 bases). CDR3 length equals 15 residues. CDR1 is SGHNT, CDR2 YYREEE, per germline (reference sequence). V was pared by 1 base and J by 5 bases, with 15 bases between. The CDR3 loop reads CASSLSWGEGETQYF. Here the CDR3 DNA reads TGTGCCAGCAGCTTGAGTTGGGGGGAAGGGGAGACCCAGTACTTC.

CDR3 DNA: TGTGCCAGCACCCCGGGACAGGGCGGCTATGGCTACACCTTC. Translated: CASTPGQGGYGYTF. This chain uses TRBV6-5 with TRBJ1-2; TRBD1 matches 9 bases. Germline V gives CDR1 MNHEY, CDR2 SVGAGI. The CDR3 is 14 residues long. Unmatched junction bases numbered 7, after V lost 7 bases and J lost 4 bases.

DNA for the CDR3: TGTGCCAGCAGTTTGGAACGCGGAGACTATGGCTACACCTTC. This sequence encodes CASSLERGDYGYTF. V gene TRBV28 combines with J gene TRBJ1-2; no clear D gene. The CDR3 is 14 residues long. Looked up from germline, CDR1 is MDHEN and CDR2 is SYDVKM. Trimming took off 3 bases at V and 3 bases at J, with 11 bases between the two ends.